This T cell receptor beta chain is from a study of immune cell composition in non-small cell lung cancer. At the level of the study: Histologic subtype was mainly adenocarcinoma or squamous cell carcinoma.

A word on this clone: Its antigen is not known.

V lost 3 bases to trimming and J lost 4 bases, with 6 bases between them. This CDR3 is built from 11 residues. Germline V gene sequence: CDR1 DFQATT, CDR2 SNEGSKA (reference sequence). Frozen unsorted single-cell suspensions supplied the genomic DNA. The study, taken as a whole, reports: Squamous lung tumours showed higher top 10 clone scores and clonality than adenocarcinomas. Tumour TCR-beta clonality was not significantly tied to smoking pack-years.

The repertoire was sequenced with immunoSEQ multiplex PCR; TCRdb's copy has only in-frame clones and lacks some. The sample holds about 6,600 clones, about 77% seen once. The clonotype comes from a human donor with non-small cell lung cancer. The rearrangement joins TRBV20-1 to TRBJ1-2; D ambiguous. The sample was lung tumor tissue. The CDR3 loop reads CSASRGYGYTF. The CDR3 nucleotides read TGCAGTGCTAGTCGAGGCTATGGCTACACCTTC.